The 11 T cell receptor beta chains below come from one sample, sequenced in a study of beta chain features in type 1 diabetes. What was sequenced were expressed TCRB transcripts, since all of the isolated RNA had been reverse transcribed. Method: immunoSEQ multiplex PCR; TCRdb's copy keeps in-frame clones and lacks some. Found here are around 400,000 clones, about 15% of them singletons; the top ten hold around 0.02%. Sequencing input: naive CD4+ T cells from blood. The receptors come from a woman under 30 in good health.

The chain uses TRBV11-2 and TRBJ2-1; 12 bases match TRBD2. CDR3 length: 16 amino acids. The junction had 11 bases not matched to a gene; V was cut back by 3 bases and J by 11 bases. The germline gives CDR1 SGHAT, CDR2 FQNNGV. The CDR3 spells CASSLRLAGEGGKQFF. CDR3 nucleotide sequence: TGTGCCAGCAGCTTGCGACTAGCGGGAGAAGGGGGGAAGCAGTTCTTC.

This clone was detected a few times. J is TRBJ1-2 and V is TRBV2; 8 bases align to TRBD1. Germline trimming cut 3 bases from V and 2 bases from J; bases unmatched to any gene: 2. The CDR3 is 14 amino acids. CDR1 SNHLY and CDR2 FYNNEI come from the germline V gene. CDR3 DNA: TGTGCCAGCAGTGACGGGACAGGCAACTATGGCTACACCTTC. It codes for CASSDGTGNYGYTF.

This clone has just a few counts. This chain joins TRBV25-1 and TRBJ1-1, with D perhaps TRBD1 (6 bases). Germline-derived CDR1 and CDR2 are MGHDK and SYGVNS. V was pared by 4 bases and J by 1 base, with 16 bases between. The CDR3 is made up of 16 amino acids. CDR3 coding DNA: TGTGCCAGCAGTGGCACAGGGAGAGGGACGAACACTGAAGCTTTCTTT. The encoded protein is CASSGTGRGTNTEAFF. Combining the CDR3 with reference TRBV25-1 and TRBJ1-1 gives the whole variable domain EADIYQTPRYLVIGTGKKITLECSQTMGHDKMYWYQQDPGMELHLIHYSYGVNSTEKGDLSSESTVSRIRTEHFPLTLESARPSHTSQYLCASSGTGRGTNTEAFFGQGTRLTVV.

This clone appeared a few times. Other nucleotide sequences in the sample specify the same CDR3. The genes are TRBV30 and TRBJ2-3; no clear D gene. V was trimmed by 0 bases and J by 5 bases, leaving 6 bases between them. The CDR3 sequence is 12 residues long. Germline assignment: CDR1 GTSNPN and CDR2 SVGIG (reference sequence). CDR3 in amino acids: CAWSVRGDTQYF. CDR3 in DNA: TGTGCCTGGAGTGTACGAGGAGATACGCAGTATTTT. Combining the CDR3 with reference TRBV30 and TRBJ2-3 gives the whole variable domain SQTIHQWPATLVQPVGSPLSLECTVEGTSNPNLYWYRQAAGRGLQLLFYSVGIGQISSEVPQNLSASRPQDRQFILSSKKLLLSDSGFYLCAWSVRGDTQYFGPGTRLTVL.

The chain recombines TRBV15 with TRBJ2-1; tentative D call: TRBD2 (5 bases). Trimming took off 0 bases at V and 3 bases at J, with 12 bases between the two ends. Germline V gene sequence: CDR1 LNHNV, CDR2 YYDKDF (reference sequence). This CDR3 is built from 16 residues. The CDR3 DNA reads TGTGCCACCAGCAGAGATCCGGCGGGCGGCTACAATGAGCAGTTCTTC. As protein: CATSRDPAGGYNEQFF.

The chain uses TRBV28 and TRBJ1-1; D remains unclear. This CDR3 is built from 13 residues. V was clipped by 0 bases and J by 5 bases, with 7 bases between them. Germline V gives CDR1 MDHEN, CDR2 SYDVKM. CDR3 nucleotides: TGTGCCAGCAGTTTATGGACACCGACTGAAGCTTTCTTT. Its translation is CASSLWTPTEAFF.

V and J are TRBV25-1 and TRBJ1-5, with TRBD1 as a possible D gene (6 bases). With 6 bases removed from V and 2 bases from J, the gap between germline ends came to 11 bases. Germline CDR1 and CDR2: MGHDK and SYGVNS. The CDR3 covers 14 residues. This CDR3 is CASRGPGGNQPQHF. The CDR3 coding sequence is TGTGCCAGCAGGGGACCAGGGGGCAATCAGCCCCAGCATTTT.

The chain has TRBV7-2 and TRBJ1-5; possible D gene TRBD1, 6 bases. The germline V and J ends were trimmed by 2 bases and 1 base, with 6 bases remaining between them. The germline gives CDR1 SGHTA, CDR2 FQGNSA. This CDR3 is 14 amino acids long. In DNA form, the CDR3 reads TGTGCCAGCAGCTTAACAGGGAGCAATCAGCCCCAGCATTTT. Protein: CASSLTGSNQPQHF.

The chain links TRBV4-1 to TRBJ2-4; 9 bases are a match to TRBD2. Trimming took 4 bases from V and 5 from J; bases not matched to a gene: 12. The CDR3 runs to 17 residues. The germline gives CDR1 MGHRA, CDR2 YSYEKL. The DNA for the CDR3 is TGCGCCAGCAGCCCACCTCAAGCGGGAGGCAGACAAAACATTCAGTACTTC. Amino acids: CASSPPQAGGRQNIQYF.

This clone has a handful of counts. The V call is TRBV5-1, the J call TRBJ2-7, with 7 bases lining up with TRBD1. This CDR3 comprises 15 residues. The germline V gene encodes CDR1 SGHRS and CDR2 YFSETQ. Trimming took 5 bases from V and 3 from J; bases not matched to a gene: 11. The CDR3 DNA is TGCGCCAGCAGTCATAGAACAGGGGATCACTACGAGCAGTACTTC. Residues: CASSHRTGDHYEQYF.

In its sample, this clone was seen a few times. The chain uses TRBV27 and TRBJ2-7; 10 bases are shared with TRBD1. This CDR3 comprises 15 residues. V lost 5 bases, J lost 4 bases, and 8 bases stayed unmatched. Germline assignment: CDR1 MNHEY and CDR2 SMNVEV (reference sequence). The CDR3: CASSPWDRGPYEQYF. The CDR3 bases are TGTGCCAGCAGTCCGTGGGACAGGGGCCCATACGAGCAGTACTTC.